This T cell receptor (beta chain) was observed in a study of blood T cell repertoires in COVID-19 (dated by TCRdb to 2019 to 2021). About the study as a whole: Collaborator samples came from the United States, Italy and Spain and covered acute and convalescent phases of COVID-19. The samples were drawn from the first 160 participants of the ongoing ImmuneRACE study and from more than 1,000 subjects provided by 6 global collaborators. The sample metadata nearly always contained a de-identified subject ID, COVID-19 status, age in years and sex. The repertoires were released in a freely available public database meant as a resource for research on the immune response to SARS-CoV-2. The material from the prospective study consisted of cDNA or gDNA derived from T cells, B-cell-depleted T cells, or PBMCs. Deeply sampled blood TCRbeta repertoires from subjects exposed to, actively infected with, or recovered from COVID-19 were included in the dataset. HLA class I and class II types, where available, came from metadata supplied by the sample provider rather than from assay-based typing. The research as a whole found: Clinical and demographic metadata were provided uncurated, with the amount varying by source and participant.

The CDR3 runs 15 amino acids, cysteine and phenylalanine included. The only DNA kept is the CDR3, 45 bases in frame from the first base. As encoded in the germline V gene (reference sequence), CDR1 is SGHNT while CDR2 is YYREEE. Deletion took 1 base off V and 3 bases off J, with a span of 11 bases between the germline ends. TCRbeta CDR3 regions were amplified from genomic DNA by means of the immunoSEQ Assay, a bias-controlled multiplex PCR. The authors' pipeline ran thus. The number of nucleated cells in each sample was estimated from the amplification of reference gene primers within the assay. To quantify the absolute abundance of each unique TCRbeta CDR3 rearrangement, sequence reads were collapsed and filtered. Productive Simpson clonality was computed per sample as the square root of Simpson's diversity index over productive rearrangements. Not all clones reach the TCRdb copy of this immuneACCESS table, which keeps in-frame sequences only. Checked studies attribute under half of the gap to unresolved V genes and leave the rest unexplained. V, J and clone size derive from that table, while D and trimming were established from the DNA sequence. The sample contains 200,000 to 250,000 clones, 80% to 90% of them found a single time. The ten largest clones take up approximately 3.5% of the sample.

Of note for this clone: Its antigen has not been determined. The record has no base qualities; no much larger clone is one base away.

Participants in the prospective study were enrolled through a virtual design, were aged roughly 18 to 90 years, and lived in about 25 United States geographic areas. To assign participants to cohorts, the prospective study relied on clinical history that participants themselves reported in a screening survey and a study questionnaire. A participant counted as exposed if, within 2 weeks of entering the study, that participant had been in contact with someone who had a PCR-confirmed or clinician-diagnosed COVID-19 case. Each participant in the prospective study had whole blood, serum and a nasopharyngeal or oropharyngeal swab collected by mobile phlebotomists. Over a roughly two-month period, participants in the prospective study had the option of providing additional blood draws and questionnaires. Blood samples from the prospective study were shipped frozen or at room temperature prior to DNA extraction.

The V and J segments used are TRBV5-4 and TRBJ2-4; the D gene is perhaps TRBD1, from 6 matching bases. The sequencing sample was made of PBMCs or T cells enriched from blood (not recorded which). The sequence derives from a young woman who had been exposed to COVID-19. The CDR3 amino acid sequence is: CASSLKGDGKNIQYF. The DNA sequence is given as TGTGCCAGCAGCTTGAAGGGGGACGGCAAAAACATTCAGTACTTC.